These 29 T cell receptor beta chains came from one sample sequenced in a study of shared clonotypes between healthy human individuals. The data were produced by immunoSEQ multiplex PCR, yet TCRdb's version contains in-frame clones alone and is incomplete. The sample consists of around 330,000 clones, around 67% of them appearing once. Sequencing was performed on memory CD4+ T cells sorted from blood. As for subset: CD45RA-negative fraction. The receptors come from a man in his thirties or forties in good health.

The chain is built from TRBV7-9 and TRBJ2-3, with D possibly matching TRBD2 (6 bases). Trimming pared 5 bases from V and 4 bases from J, leaving 22 bases between. From germline, CDR1 is SEHNR and CDR2 FQNEAQ (reference sequence). The CDR3 is 17 residues long. Written as DNA, the CDR3 is TGTGCCAGCAGCGCACCGGATGGACTATTTCAACCAGATACGCAGTATTTT. Translation: CASSAPDGLFQPDTQYF.

Comments on this clone: In the same sample, other DNA sequences code for this CDR3. The gene calls are TRBV7-9 and TRBJ2-7; D remains ambiguous. The CDR3 length is 14 residues. Germline assignment: CDR1 SEHNR and CDR2 FQNEAQ (reference sequence). Trimming cost V 3 bases and J 0 bases, with 9 bases left between them. Written as DNA, the CDR3 is TGTGCCAGCAGCTTGTCAAGAAGCTCCTACGAGCAGTACTTC. This translates into CASSLSRSSYEQYF.

This clone was seen once. This chain connects TRBV7-2 to TRBJ2-1; 11 bases are a match to TRBD2. V shed 4 bases, J shed 1 base, and the junction held 6 bases outside the gene matches. This CDR3 has 17 residues. Germline loops: CDR1 SGHTA, CDR2 FQGNSA. The CDR3: CASSYRLAGLSYNEQFF. The CDR3 bases are TGTGCCAGCAGCTACCGACTAGCGGGGCTTTCCTACAATGAGCAGTTCTTC.

The chain has TRBV5-6 and TRBJ2-4; D remains unclear. The CDR3 totals 13 residues. Trimming took off 4 bases at V and 8 bases at J, with 13 bases between the two ends. Germline V gene data show CDR1 as SGHDT and CDR2 as YYEEEE. CDR3 residues: CASSQISFDIQYF. The CDR3 DNA reads TGTGCCAGCAGCCAGATATCATTTGACATTCAGTACTTC. Combining the CDR3 with reference TRBV5-6 and TRBJ2-4 gives the whole variable domain DAGVTQSPTHLIKTRGQQVTLRCSPKSGHDTVSWYQQALGQGPQFIFQYYEEEERQRGNFPDRFSGHQFPNYSSELNVNALLLGDSALYLCASSQISFDIQYFGAGTRLSVL.

CDR3 region: CASSRDLSGNTIYF. DNA for the CDR3: TGTGCCAGCAGCCGGGACCTATCTGGAAACACCATATATTTT. V and J are TRBV7-8 and TRBJ1-3, with D maybe TRBD1 (5 bases). Germline CDR1 reads SGHVS; CDR2 reads FQNEAQ. Trimming removed 5 bases from V and 1 base from J, with 9 bases in between. This CDR3 is built from 14 residues.

This chain joins TRBV27 and TRBJ2-7; 8 bases align to TRBD1. The CDR3 is 14 amino acids. Germline V lookup: CDR1 MNHEY, CDR2 SMNVEV (reference sequence). V lost 6 bases, J lost 3 bases, and 7 bases stayed unmatched. The CDR3 loop is CASSPWTGSYEQYF. CDR3 sequence (DNA): TGTGCCAGCAGCCCGTGGACAGGGAGCTACGAGCAGTACTTC.

This chain connects TRBV7-9 to TRBJ1-1; D remains unclear. The CDR3 consists of 12 residues. Looked up from germline, CDR1 is SEHNR and CDR2 is FQNEAQ (reference sequence). With 0 bases removed from V and 5 bases from J, the gap between germline ends came to 4 bases. The DNA of the CDR3 is TGTGCCAGCAGCTTAGCCCAGACTGAAGCTTTCTTT. This encodes CASSLAQTEAFF.

The chain recombines TRBV9 with TRBJ2-4; D gene unclear. The germline gives CDR1 SGDLS, CDR2 YYNGEE. This CDR3 is built from 14 residues. V was shortened by 0 bases and J by 7 bases, with 11 bases between the two germline ends. The CDR3 nucleotides are TGTGCCAGCAGCGTAGACGGTGGTGGGAACATTCAGTACTTC. It specifies CASSVDGGGNIQYF.

The rearrangement joins TRBV5-1 to TRBJ1-1; the D is unclear. V dropped 4 bases and J dropped 4 bases, with 8 bases sitting between them. Germline V lookup: CDR1 SGHRS, CDR2 YFSETQ. The CDR3 runs 12 residues. In DNA, the CDR3 is TGCGCCAGCAGCGAGGGTGGCACTGAAGCTTTCTTT. It yields the protein CASSEGGTEAFF.

This chain joins TRBV7-2 and TRBJ2-1, with D uncertain. The CDR3 runs to 12 residues. V lost 5 bases and J lost 6, with 8 bases in between. CDR1 and CDR2 (germline): SGHTA, FQGNSA. The CDR3 nucleotides are TGTGCCAGCAGCCCGTATACCAATGAGCAGTTCTTC. Residues: CASSPYTNEQFF.

This chain connects TRBV7-8 to TRBJ1-1; TRBD1 matches at 9 bases. With 3 bases clipped from V and 6 bases from J, the junction kept 8 bases outside the gene matches. The germline gives CDR1 SGHVS, CDR2 FQNEAQ. CDR3 size: 15 residues. Written as DNA, the CDR3 is TGTGCCAGCAGCTTGGACAGGGGCACGTGGGCTGAAGCTTTCTTT. As protein: CASSLDRGTWAEAFF.

The chain uses TRBV9 and TRBJ2-3; no reliable D call. Trimming removed 0 bases from V and 5 bases from J, with 7 bases in between. Germline CDR1 SGDLS, CDR2 YYNGEE. The CDR3 extends over 13 amino acids. CDR3 sequence reads: CASSVAWGDTQYF. The CDR3 DNA reads TGTGCCAGCAGCGTAGCTTGGGGAGATACGCAGTATTTT.

This chain links TRBV10-1 with TRBJ2-3; D is perhaps TRBD1 (5 bases). Germline-derived CDR1 and CDR2 are WNHNN and SYGVQD (reference sequence). Trimming pared 10 bases from V and 0 bases from J, leaving 14 bases between. This CDR3 is 14 amino acids long. The CDR3 protein is CATPGPGSTDTQYF. Written as DNA, the CDR3 is TGCGCCACCCCTGGCCCAGGGAGCACAGATACGCAGTATTTT.

The chain carries TRBV30 and TRBJ2-2; D unclear. Germline V CDR1 and CDR2: GTSNPN, SVGIG (reference sequence). The CDR3 has 13 residues. V was trimmed by 4 bases and J by 8 bases, leaving 14 bases between them. CDR3: CAWTLSQKGELFF. The CDR3 DNA sequence: TGTGCCTGGACTTTGTCCCAAAAAGGGGAGCTGTTTTTT.

The chain has TRBV18 and TRBJ2-7; the D gene is possibly TRBD2 (6 bases). The CDR3 has 14 amino acids. Trimming removed 0 bases from V and 5 bases from J, with 11 bases in between. CDR1 KGHSH and CDR2 LQKENI come from the germline V gene. CDR3 loop: CASSPPAGGDEQYF. The CDR3 DNA reads TGTGCCAGCTCACCACCGGCTGGAGGGGACGAGCAGTACTTC.

J is TRBJ2-7 and V is TRBV19; no firm D call. Looked up from germline, CDR1 is LNHDA and CDR2 is SQIVND (reference sequence). The CDR3 has 14 residues. Trimming pared 2 bases from V and 1 base from J, leaving 9 bases between. CDR3 region: CASSIIIASYEQYF. CDR3 DNA sequence: TGTGCCAGTAGTATAATAATAGCTTCCTACGAGCAGTACTTC.

The chain is built from TRBV4-1 and TRBJ2-2; D not resolved. V was trimmed by 6 bases and J by 7 bases, leaving 6 bases between them. Germline CDR1 and CDR2: MGHRA and YSYEKL. The CDR3 is made up of 11 amino acids. The CDR3 DNA reads as TGCGCCAGCAGTGTGGACGGGGAGCTGTTTTTT. Protein sequence: CASSVDGELFF.

V gene TRBV29-1 combines with J gene TRBJ2-1, with D uncertain. Trimming stripped 4 bases from V and 0 bases from J, with 19 bases between. The CDR3 totals 17 residues. Germline V gene sequence: CDR1 SQVTM, CDR2 ANQGSEA. CDR3 sequence: CSVGQIGERSSYNEQFF. The CDR3 DNA reads TGCAGCGTTGGACAAATTGGGGAACGGAGCTCCTACAATGAGCAGTTCTTC.

In this sample, this clone turned up a few times. This chain uses TRBV30 with TRBJ1-2; 12 positions match TRBD1. Germline assignment: CDR1 GTSNPN and CDR2 SVGIG (reference sequence). J lost 8 bases, V lost 1 base, and 17 bases had no gene match. This CDR3 has 18 amino acids. The CDR3 DNA reads as TGTGCCTGGAGTGCTACCTCAGCCAGGGACAGGGGGCTGGGGGGCTACACCTTC. Translation: CAWSATSARDRGLGGYTF.

The rearrangement joins TRBV27 to TRBJ1-1; D is unresolved. V lost 5 bases and J 0 bases, leaving 16 bases between the germline ends. Germline V gene data show CDR1 as MNHEY and CDR2 as SMNVEV (reference sequence). The CDR3 is 16 residues long. DNA for the CDR3: TGTGCCAGCAGTCAACGGGCAGTACTCTTGAACACTGAAGCTTTCTTT. This gives the protein CASSQRAVLLNTEAFF.

V gene TRBV7-2 combines with J gene TRBJ2-5; D unclear. Trimming shortened V by 2 bases and J by 5 bases, and 12 bases separated the two germline ends. Germline V gene sequence: CDR1 SGHTA, CDR2 FQGNSA. This CDR3 comprises 14 residues. The CDR3, as DNA: TGTGCCAGCAGCTTAAGGAGTAGAGGCGAGACCCAGTACTTC. It codes for CASSLRSRGETQYF.

The gene calls are TRBV6-5 and TRBJ2-5; the D is unclear. The CDR3 is 15 amino acids. V lost 0 bases and J 6 bases, leaving 14 bases between the germline ends. The germline gives CDR1 MNHEY, CDR2 SVGAGI. The CDR3 reads CASSYSSRLQKTQYF. DNA of the CDR3: TGTGCCAGCAGTTACTCGAGTAGACTCCAGAAGACCCAGTACTTC.

This sequence joins TRBV7-9 and TRBJ2-1, with D perhaps matching TRBD2 (6 bases). V lost 2 bases and J 2 bases, leaving 16 bases between the germline ends. The CDR3 is 17 residues long. CDR1 and CDR2 (germline): SEHNR, FQNEAQ (reference sequence). CDR3 sequence reads: CASSLRERNWAYNEQFF. The CDR3 bases are TGTGCCAGCAGCTTACGGGAGAGAAACTGGGCCTACAATGAGCAGTTCTTC. The full variable domain, its missing parts supplied by reference TRBV7-9 and TRBJ2-1, is DTGVSQNPRHKITKRGQNVTFRCDPISEHNRLYWYRQTLGQGPEFLTYFQNEAQLEKSRLLSDRFSAERPKGSFSTLEIQRTEQGDSAMYLCASSLRERNWAYNEQFFGPGTRLTVL.

The chain carries TRBV2 and TRBJ2-3; the match to TRBD2 covers 8 bases. V lost 7 bases and J lost 2; bases outside the gene matches: 5. There are 14 residues in the CDR3. Germline-derived CDR1 and CDR2 are SNHLY and FYNNEI. The chain's CDR3 is CASTGLANTDTQYF. For the CDR3, the DNA is TGTGCCAGCACCGGACTAGCCAACACAGATACGCAGTATTTT.

J is TRBJ1-2 and V is TRBV25-1, with unresolved D. Germline CDR1 MGHDK, CDR2 SYGVNS. Trimming took off 4 bases at V and 9 bases at J, with 21 bases between the two ends. The CDR3 loop spans 15 amino acids. The CDR3 DNA reads as TGTGCCAGCAGTGGTCATACCGGAGATGTAGGGAGCTACACCTTC. Protein product: CASSGHTGDVGSYTF.

The V gene is TRBV2, the J gene TRBJ2-7; D remains ambiguous. Trimming removed 7 bases at V and 4 bases at J, with 5 bases between. This CDR3 has 10 residues. CDR1 is SNHLY, CDR2 FYNNEI, per germline. The CDR3 is CASKEYEQYF. Written as DNA, the CDR3 is TGTGCCAGCAAGGAGTACGAGCAGTACTTC.

The chain is built from TRBV27 and TRBJ2-7; perhaps TRBD2 as D (5 bases). Germline assignment: CDR1 MNHEY and CDR2 SMNVEV (reference sequence). V was shortened by 8 bases and J by 3 bases, with 14 bases between the two germline ends. This CDR3 is built from 13 residues. For the CDR3, the DNA is TGTGCCAGCTCCTGGACTGCCCGCTACGAGCAGTACTTC. Translating gives CASSWTARYEQYF.

The rearrangement links TRBV6-1 to TRBJ2-1; tentatively, D is TRBD2 (7 bases). Germline V gene sequence: CDR1 MNHNS, CDR2 SASEGT. The CDR3 spans 17 residues. Trimming left V 3 bases short and J 8 bases short, with 23 bases between. CDR3 amino acids: CASSDRGQGTNLDEQFF. The CDR3 DNA sequence: TGTGCCAGCAGTGATCGGGGTCAGGGGACTAACCTGGATGAGCAGTTCTTC.

The chain employs TRBV7-2 and TRBJ1-2; D call uncertain. V lost 2 bases, J lost 4 bases, and 17 bases lay in between. Germline V lookup: CDR1 SGHTA, CDR2 FQGNSA. The CDR3 runs to 16 residues. The CDR3 region is CASSLRAVVVSYGYTF. Written as DNA, the CDR3 is TGTGCCAGCAGCTTAAGGGCCGTTGTAGTTTCCTATGGCTACACCTTC.